A selection of T cell receptor beta chains follows, all from one sample in a study of cytomegalovirus exposure and HLA in healthy donors. Assay used: immunoSEQ multiplex PCR; TCRdb lists only in-frame clones, some missing. Its listing shows about 200,000 clones. The specimen was PBMCs. These receptors came from a man in his thirties or forties in good health and CMV-seronegative. CDR3s include the opening cysteine and the closing phenylalanine or tryptophan. The D gene is left open where the match is weak.

TRBV6-6	TRBJ2-7	TRBD1	CASSLGQNSYEQYF	TGTGCCAGCAGTTTGGGACAGAACTCCTACGAGCAGTACTTC
TRBV20-1	TRBJ1-1	NA	CSVFMNTEAFF	TGCAGTGTGTTCATGAACACTGAAGCTTTCTTT
TRBV6-5	TRBJ2-6	NA	CASGPLGGGANVLTF	TGTGCCAGCGGACCTCTAGGGGGTGGGGCCAACGTCCTGACTTTC
TRBV28	TRBJ2-7	TRBD2	CASSLGTRDYEQYF	TGTGCCAGCAGTTTGGGGACTAGAGACTACGAGCAGTACTTC
TRBV4-2	TRBJ1-2	NA	CASSDSYGYTF	TGTGCCAGCAGCGACAGCTATGGCTACACCTTC
TRBV9	TRBJ2-7	TRBD1	CASSAQGVSSYEQYF	TGTGCCAGCAGCGCGCAGGGGGTAAGCTCCTACGAGCAGTACTTC
TRBV5-6	TRBJ2-7	TRBD1	CASSRRDRRYEQYF	TGTGCCAGCAGCCGCCGGGACAGGCGGTACGAGCAGTACTTC
TRBV6-1	TRBJ1-5	TRBD1	CASSEADRGNQPQHF	TGTGCCAGCAGTGAAGCGGACAGGGGCAATCAGCCCCAGCATTTT
TRBV15	TRBJ1-5	TRBD1	CATSKGQGGQPQHF	TGTGCCACCAGCAAGGGACAGGGAGGTCAGCCCCAGCATTTT
TRBV27	TRBJ2-1	NA	CASRRVSSYNEQFF	TGTGCCAGCCGACGGGTGAGCTCCTACAATGAGCAGTTCTTC
TRBV7-2	TRBJ1-5	TRBD1	CASSLDSGGSNQPQHF	TGTGCCAGCAGCTTAGACTCAGGGGGTAGCAATCAGCCCCAGCATTTT
TRBV7-3	TRBJ2-2	TRBD1	CASSISGTGTSTGELFF	TGTGCCAGCAGCATCTCCGGGACAGGGACGAGCACCGGGGAGCTGTTTTTT
TRBV7-9	TRBJ1-5	NA	CASSLEAGVPPQHF	TGTGCCAGCAGCTTAGAAGCCGGGGTGCCGCCCCAGCATTTT
TRBV6-4	TRBJ2-3	NA	CASRSTGYTDTQYF	TGTGCCAGCAGGAGCACAGGTTACACAGATACGCAGTATTTT
TRBV5-1	TRBJ2-7	NA	CASQSVVSYEQYF	TGCGCCAGCCAAAGCGTCGTATCCTACGAGCAGTACTTC
TRBV6-5	TRBJ2-7	NA	CASTDSTYEQYF	TGTGCCAGCACCGACAGCACCTACGAGCAGTACTTC
TRBV7-2	TRBJ2-5	NA	CASSTFGGGVETQYF	TGTGCCAGCAGCACCTTTGGGGGGGGCGTAGAGACCCAGTACTTC
TRBV27	TRBJ1-6	TRBD1	CASSPWTGNNSPLHF	TGTGCCAGCAGCCCCTGGACAGGGAATAATTCACCCCTCCACTTT
TRBV15	TRBJ1-3	NA	CATSRTARATGNTIYF	TGTGCCACCAGCAGGACAGCCCGGGCAACTGGAAACACCATATATTTT
TRBV7-8	TRBJ1-1	NA	CASSRDGAEAFF	TGTGCCAGCAGCCGGGATGGGGCTGAAGCTTTCTTT
TRBV28	TRBJ2-7	TRBD1	CASTGDSYEQYF	TGTGCCAGCACAGGGGACAGCTACGAGCAGTACTTC
TRBV6-1	TRBJ2-7	NA	CASRTGSSYEQYF	TGTGCCAGCAGAACAGGGAGCTCCTACGAGCAGTACTTC
TRBV28	TRBJ2-7	TRBD1	CASSSPGQILYEQYF	TGTGCCAGCAGTTCCCCGGGACAGATCCTTTACGAGCAGTACTTC
TRBV7-9	TRBJ2-7	NA	CASSSFLTPGSEQYF	TGTGCCAGCAGCTCATTCCTGACTCCCGGGAGCGAGCAGTACTTC
TRBV28	TRBJ1-1	NA	CASNPTGLSEAFF	TGTGCCAGCAACCCCACAGGCCTCTCGGAAGCTTTCTTT
TRBV14	TRBJ1-1	NA	CASSQAGARTEAFF	TGTGCCAGCAGCCAAGCAGGGGCGCGGACTGAAGCTTTCTTT
TRBV6-5	TRBJ2-7	TRBD1	CASRGLGTGTYEQYF	TGTGCCAGCCGGGGCTTGGGGACAGGGACCTACGAGCAGTACTTC
TRBV6-1	TRBJ1-2	TRBD1	CAINKDRGGYTF	TGTGCCATCAACAAAGACAGGGGTGGCTACACCTTC
TRBV18	TRBJ1-2	NA	CASSPRGALESNYGYTF	TGTGCCAGCTCACCACGCGGGGCTCTAGAGTCTAACTATGGCTACACCTTC